This T cell receptor (beta chain) was obtained from a study of high-grade serous ovarian cancer treatment subgroups. Study overall: Samples averaged approximately 13,000 reads and thousands of unique TCR beta rearrangements. Whole-study findings and limits: Different patients shared almost no repertoire; same-patient tumors shared about 0.1 to 0.79.

For this clone: Its antigen is not known.

Tumor tissue was taken before any definitive surgery or chemotherapy was given. Using immunoSEQ multiplex PCR, the repertoire was profiled, and TCRdb retains in-frame clones only, with some absent. Of 5,500 to 6,500 clones listed, 75% to 85% were seen once; the top ten hold about 6.1%. The material sequenced was tumor tissue. This clonotype was sampled from a human donor with high-grade serous ovarian cancer.

CDR3 sequence reads: CASSVSTGPLYEQYF. In nucleotides, the CDR3 is TGTGCCAGCAGCGTATCCACGGGACCACTCTACGAGCAGTACTTC. V gene TRBV9 combines with J gene TRBJ2-7, with D perhaps being TRBD1 or TRBD2 (5 bases each). Trimming took 1 base from V and 3 from J, leaving 14 bases between them. CDR3 length: 15 residues. The V gene's germline CDR1 is SGDLS and CDR2 YYNGEE.